This T cell receptor (beta chain) came from a study of blood T cell repertoires in COVID-19. The CDR3 covers 15 residues. J lost 5 bases, V lost 6 bases, and 9 bases had no gene match. CDR1 is SEHNR, CDR2 FQNEAQ, per germline (reference sequence). The data were produced by immunoSEQ multiplex PCR, yet TCRdb's version contains in-frame clones alone and is incomplete. The table records around 150,000 clones, about 92% of them present only once. This TCR derives from a man aged 30-40 years with COVID-19, enrolled during active disease. The sample comprised peripheral blood. This chain joins TRBV7-9 and TRBJ2-5; TRBD1 agrees at 10 bases. CDR3 nucleotides: TGTGCCAGCAGTCAGGGACAGGGGAGGCAGGAGACCCAGTACTTC. It translates to CASSQGQGRQETQYF.